This T cell receptor beta chain was observed in a study of T-cell reconstitution after alpha-beta-depleted transplantation in children. CDR3 length equals 13 residues. V lost 7 bases and J 2 bases, leaving 13 bases between the germline ends. Germline V gene data show CDR1 as SQVTM and CDR2 as ANQGSEA. This clonotype came up many times. Its specificity is not known. Findings of the study overall: One year post-transplant, T-cell counts and diversity were largely derived from T cells produced anew. Some patients' high day-60 TCRbeta diversity was attributed to recipient cells surviving conditioning. At around two months after transplant, the alpha-beta T cells were reportedly derived from several hundred expanded clones that came from non-depleted graft cells.

Unique molecular identifiers were incorporated when the TCRbeta library was constructed. TCRdb re-called the PCR reads with MiXCR, one entry per CDR3 protein. The table has around 700,000 distinct CDR3 sequences, about 12% seen once. This TCR came from a girl aged 2 to 10 with congenital amegakaryocytic thrombocytopenia, due to receive a stem cell transplant. The V gene is TRBV29-1, the J gene TRBJ2-3; tentative D call: TRBD2 (5 bases). The sequencing used PBMCs, collected before TCRalphabeta/CD19-depleted stem cell transplant. For the CDR3, the DNA is TGCAGCGCAACTAGGAGGAACACAGATACGCAGTATTTT. Protein product: CSATRRNTDTQYF.